A selection of T cell receptor beta chains follows, all from one sample in a study of a mutant IDH1 vaccine in newly diagnosed glioma. No antigen is known for these receptors. Profiling relied on immunoSEQ multiplex PCR, and the TCRdb table lists in-frame clones only, not all of them. The sample contains around 32,000 clones, 80% of which appear only once. This specimen consisted of PBMCs, obtained from a glioma patient whose treatment included an IDH1 peptide vaccine. These receptors all stem from a man aged 35 to 55 with glioma. Some clones in this sample may be carry-over from other donors' samples. Each CDR3 is given with its conserved first and last residue. A D gene is named only where the DNA matches it firmly. Clone size appears in some rows only: once, few, many, or a class for an expanded clone.

j_gene: TRBJ2-5
abundance: few
d_gene: TRBD2
v_gene: TRBV15
CDR3nt: TGTGCCACCAGCAGTGGAGCGGGGGGCCAAGAGACCCAGTACTTC
CDR3aa: CATSSGAGGQETQYF

j_gene: TRBJ1-4
abundance: .
d_gene: .
v_gene: TRBV7-8
CDR3nt: TGTGCCAGCAGCTTAACCGGGGGTGAAAAACTGTTTTTT
CDR3aa: CASSLTGGEKLFF

j_gene: TRBJ1-2
abundance: .
d_gene: .
v_gene: TRBV6-5
CDR3nt: TGTGCCAGCAGTTCGACAGCTAGCTATGGCTACACCTTC
CDR3aa: CASSSTASYGYTF

j_gene: TRBJ2-1
abundance: .
d_gene: .
v_gene: TRBV4-2
CDR3nt: TGTGCCAGCAGCCAAGATGACGGGGGCAGCGGGGATGAGCAGTTCTTC
CDR3aa: CASSQDDGGSGDEQFF

j_gene: TRBJ2-6
abundance: .
d_gene: .
v_gene: TRBV7-3
CDR3nt: TGTGCCAGCAGCGGGGGCCCCTCGGCTGGGGCCAACGTCCTGACTTTC
CDR3aa: CASSGGPSAGANVLTF

j_gene: TRBJ1-5
abundance: once
d_gene: .
v_gene: TRBV7-2
CDR3nt: TGTGCCAGCAGCCTACCCAATCAGCCCCAGCATTTT
CDR3aa: CASSLPNQPQHF

j_gene: TRBJ2-5
abundance: .
d_gene: TRBD1
v_gene: TRBV11-2
CDR3nt: TGTGCCAGCAGCTTTCTGGGACAGGGTTATAGAGAGACCCAGTACTTC
CDR3aa: CASSFLGQGYRETQYF

j_gene: TRBJ1-6
abundance: .
d_gene: .
v_gene: TRBV7-2
CDR3nt: TGTGCCAGCAGCCTATCCGGGAGCTCCTATAATTCACCCCTCCACTTT
CDR3aa: CASSLSGSSYNSPLHF

j_gene: TRBJ1-2
abundance: .
d_gene: .
v_gene: TRBV7-2
CDR3nt: TGTGCCAGCAGCCCAGACAGTAACTATGGCTACACCTTC
CDR3aa: CASSPDSNYGYTF

j_gene: TRBJ2-3
abundance: .
d_gene: TRBD1
v_gene: TRBV5-1
CDR3nt: TGCGCCAGCAGCCCATTCCAGTTCCGGGACAGGGAGGATAGCACAGATACGCAGTATTTT
CDR3aa: CASSPFQFRDREDSTDTQYF

j_gene: TRBJ2-1
abundance: .
d_gene: .
v_gene: TRBV10-3
CDR3nt: TGTGCCATCAGTGAGCCCGCGGCAGGGTCCTACAATGAGCAGTTCTTC
CDR3aa: CAISEPAAGSYNEQFF

j_gene: TRBJ2-6
abundance: .
d_gene: .
v_gene: TRBV7-2
CDR3nt: TGTGCCAGCAGCCCCGTCGTGATCTCTGGGGCCAACGTCCTGACTTTC
CDR3aa: CASSPVVISGANVLTF

j_gene: TRBJ2-2
abundance: .
d_gene: .
v_gene: TRBV19
CDR3nt: TGTGCCAGTAGTCCGCACCTAAGGGGGGGGCGTGGGATCGGGGAGCTGTTTTTT
CDR3aa: CASSPHLRGGRGIGELFF

j_gene: TRBJ1-1
abundance: .
d_gene: .
v_gene: TRBV28
CDR3nt: TGTGCCAGCAGTTCAATTAGAACTGAAGCTTTCTTT
CDR3aa: CASSSIRTEAFF

j_gene: TRBJ2-3
abundance: .
d_gene: .
v_gene: TRBV4-1
CDR3nt: TGCGCCAGCAGCCCTTCCGAACTAGCCACAGATACGCAGTATTTT
CDR3aa: CASSPSELATDTQYF

j_gene: TRBJ1-1
abundance: .
d_gene: TRBD1
v_gene: TRBV28
CDR3nt: TGTGCCAGCAGTTTACGACAGGGGGCGGGTGGGGAAACTGAAGCTTTCTTT
CDR3aa: CASSLRQGAGGETEAFF

j_gene: TRBJ1-2
abundance: .
d_gene: TRBD1
v_gene: TRBV5-6
CDR3nt: TGTGCCAGCAGCTGGCCTAGGGGGCTCAACTATGGCTACACCTTC
CDR3aa: CASSWPRGLNYGYTF

j_gene: TRBJ1-4
abundance: medium-sized
d_gene: .
v_gene: TRBV9
CDR3nt: TGTGCCAGCAGCCCCAGTTGGGTAGCTAATGAAAAACTGTTTTTT
CDR3aa: CASSPSWVANEKLFF

j_gene: TRBJ1-2
abundance: .
d_gene: TRBD1
v_gene: TRBV10-1
CDR3nt: TGCGCCAGCACAACCCCTCGGACAGGGAGGGATGGCTACACCTTC
CDR3aa: CASTTPRTGRDGYTF

j_gene: TRBJ1-1
abundance: .
d_gene: .
v_gene: TRBV6-6
CDR3nt: TGTGCCAGCAGCTTTAGGCTTGAAGCTTTCTTT
CDR3aa: CASSFRLEAFF

j_gene: TRBJ2-6
abundance: .
d_gene: .
v_gene: TRBV18
CDR3nt: TGTGCCAGCTCACCCTTCGCGGCTGGGGCCAACGTCCTGACTTTC
CDR3aa: CASSPFAAGANVLTF

j_gene: TRBJ1-1
abundance: few
d_gene: TRBD1
v_gene: TRBV27
CDR3nt: TGTGCCAGCAGTCGGACAGGGCGGGACACTGAAGCTTTCTTT
CDR3aa: CASSRTGRDTEAFF

j_gene: TRBJ2-7
abundance: .
d_gene: .
v_gene: TRBV29-1
CDR3nt: TGCAGCGCGGACTTACGAGGTGGCGAGCAGTACTTC
CDR3aa: CSADLRGGEQYF

j_gene: TRBJ2-1
abundance: .
d_gene: TRBD2
v_gene: TRBV7-2
CDR3nt: TGTGCCAGCAGCCAGTGGACTAGCGGGGGCTATGAGCAGTTCTTC
CDR3aa: CASSQWTSGGYEQFF

j_gene: TRBJ2-5
abundance: once
d_gene: TRBD2
v_gene: TRBV7-8
CDR3nt: TGTGCCAGCAGCTTTGTAACAGCGGGGGGCTTGGAGACCCAGTACTTC
CDR3aa: CASSFVTAGGLETQYF

j_gene: TRBJ1-2
abundance: .
d_gene: .
v_gene: TRBV4-1
CDR3nt: TGCGCCAGCAGCCAAGCGGAAATTCGGGACAAGAGGTCGTATCGCTACACCTTC
CDR3aa: CASSQAEIRDKRSYRYTF

j_gene: TRBJ1-1
abundance: medium-sized
d_gene: .
v_gene: TRBV10-2
CDR3nt: TGCGCCAGCAGTGACGCACAGATGAACACTGAAGCTTTCTTT
CDR3aa: CASSDAQMNTEAFF

j_gene: TRBJ2-5
abundance: .
d_gene: .
v_gene: TRBV7-2
CDR3nt: TGTGCCAGCAGCGCGGGCCCGCGAGAGACCCAGTACTTC
CDR3aa: CASSAGPRETQYF

j_gene: TRBJ1-5
abundance: .
d_gene: TRBD1
v_gene: TRBV6-1
CDR3nt: TGTGCCAGCAGTGACCTTAGACAGGGGAATCAGCCCCAGCATTTT
CDR3aa: CASSDLRQGNQPQHF

j_gene: TRBJ1-4
abundance: .
d_gene: TRBD1
v_gene: TRBV30
CDR3nt: TGTGCCTGGACCGCCGGGACAGGGGATGAAAAACTGTTTTTT
CDR3aa: CAWTAGTGDEKLFF

j_gene: TRBJ2-3
abundance: .
d_gene: TRBD2
v_gene: TRBV7-9
CDR3nt: TGTGCCAGCAGCTTAGAGGGACTAGTAACAGATACGCAGTATTTT
CDR3aa: CASSLEGLVTDTQYF

j_gene: TRBJ1-2
abundance: .
d_gene: TRBD1
v_gene: TRBV6-1
CDR3nt: TGTGCCAGCAGGGGGACAGGCCCTAACTATGGCTACACCTTC
CDR3aa: CASRGTGPNYGYTF

j_gene: TRBJ2-1
abundance: once
d_gene: .
v_gene: TRBV6-1
CDR3nt: TGTGCCAGCACCCCGCAGGCTGATGAGCAGTTCTTC
CDR3aa: CASTPQADEQFF

j_gene: TRBJ2-3
abundance: .
d_gene: TRBD2
v_gene: TRBV5-4
CDR3nt: TGTGCCAGCAGCTCGTTACTAGCGGGGGCCAGCACAGATACGCAGTATTTT
CDR3aa: CASSSLLAGASTDTQYF

j_gene: TRBJ2-7
abundance: .
d_gene: .
v_gene: TRBV5-1
CDR3nt: TGCGCCAGCAGCTTCGACGGGTACGAGCAGTACTTC
CDR3aa: CASSFDGYEQYF

j_gene: TRBJ2-1
abundance: .
d_gene: .
v_gene: TRBV19
CDR3nt: TGTGCCAGTAGGGGGACCCTTTATGAGCAGTTCTTC
CDR3aa: CASRGTLYEQFF

j_gene: TRBJ2-2
abundance: .
d_gene: TRBD1
v_gene: TRBV7-2
CDR3nt: TGTGCCAGCAGCAACCGACAGGGCCAGGGGGAGCTGTTTTTT
CDR3aa: CASSNRQGQGELFF

j_gene: TRBJ1-2
abundance: once
d_gene: .
v_gene: TRBV6-5
CDR3nt: TGTGCCAGCTATGGACAGAGTTATGGCTACACCTTC
CDR3aa: CASYGQSYGYTF

j_gene: TRBJ2-5
abundance: .
d_gene: .
v_gene: TRBV19
CDR3nt: TGTGCCAGTAGTAGGACGGGGGGCCAGGCTGAGACCCAGTACTTC
CDR3aa: CASSRTGGQAETQYF

j_gene: TRBJ2-3
abundance: .
d_gene: .
v_gene: TRBV7-7
CDR3nt: TGTGCCAGCAGCGTAAACCTGGGCACAGATACGCAGTATTTT
CDR3aa: CASSVNLGTDTQYF

j_gene: TRBJ2-5
abundance: once
d_gene: .
v_gene: TRBV6-5
CDR3nt: TGTGCCAGCAGCCGCGGGACAGTCCAAGAGACCCAGTACTTC
CDR3aa: CASSRGTVQETQYF

j_gene: TRBJ2-7
abundance: .
d_gene: .
v_gene: TRBV30
CDR3nt: TGTGCCTGGAGGCAAAGGGGCTCATACGAGCAGTACTTC
CDR3aa: CAWRQRGSYEQYF

j_gene: TRBJ1-1
abundance: .
d_gene: .
v_gene: TRBV6-5
CDR3nt: TGTGCCAGCAGTACCGACAGTCTCCGTTACACTGAAGCTTTCTTT
CDR3aa: CASSTDSLRYTEAFF

j_gene: TRBJ1-2
abundance: .
d_gene: .
v_gene: TRBV19
CDR3nt: TGTGCCAGTAGCCCTGGGGTAGGCTATGGCTACACCTTC
CDR3aa: CASSPGVGYGYTF

j_gene: TRBJ1-2
abundance: .
d_gene: .
v_gene: TRBV11-2
CDR3nt: TGTGCCAGCAGCTTAGCCGACGGGCCCTATGGCTACACCTTC
CDR3aa: CASSLADGPYGYTF

j_gene: TRBJ2-1
abundance: once
d_gene: .
v_gene: TRBV30
CDR3nt: TGTGCCTGGAATGGACAGCAATACAATGAGCAGTTCTTC
CDR3aa: CAWNGQQYNEQFF

j_gene: TRBJ2-7
abundance: .
d_gene: TRBD1
v_gene: TRBV4-1
CDR3nt: TGCGCCAGCGGCTTAAAGGCAGGGGGCGACAACGAGCAGTACTTC
CDR3aa: CASGLKAGGDNEQYF

j_gene: TRBJ2-1
abundance: once
d_gene: .
v_gene: TRBV7-7
CDR3nt: TGTGCCAGCAGCTTAGTTGGCGGCTACAATGAGCAGTTCTTC
CDR3aa: CASSLVGGYNEQFF

j_gene: TRBJ2-3
abundance: .
d_gene: .
v_gene: TRBV6-1
CDR3nt: TGTGCCAGCAGTGAAGGGATAGCTACGCAGTATTTT
CDR3aa: CASSEGIATQYF

j_gene: TRBJ2-5
abundance: .
d_gene: .
v_gene: TRBV30
CDR3nt: TGTGCCTGGAGTGTAGGGGGGACCCAGTACTTC
CDR3aa: CAWSVGGTQYF

j_gene: TRBJ2-7
abundance: once
d_gene: .
v_gene: TRBV28
CDR3nt: TGTGCCAGCAGTTTGGGGGGCGGGGGTAGCTCCTACGAGCAGTACTTC
CDR3aa: CASSLGGGGSSYEQYF

j_gene: TRBJ1-1
abundance: medium-sized
d_gene: .
v_gene: TRBV18
CDR3nt: TGTGCCAGCTCAACTACGAACACTGAAGCTTTCTTT
CDR3aa: CASSTTNTEAFF

j_gene: TRBJ1-4
abundance: .
d_gene: .
v_gene: TRBV7-9
CDR3nt: TGTGCCAGCAGCCCAGGGTCCCAGTTTAATGAAAAACTGTTTTTT
CDR3aa: CASSPGSQFNEKLFF

j_gene: TRBJ2-3
abundance: .
d_gene: .
v_gene: TRBV4-2
CDR3nt: TGTGCCAGCAGCCAAGATCCGAAGGGCACAGATACGCAGTATTTT
CDR3aa: CASSQDPKGTDTQYF

j_gene: TRBJ2-5
abundance: .
d_gene: .
v_gene: TRBV9
CDR3nt: TGTGCCAGCAGCCCCTGGACGGCTGTCGGGGAGACCCAGTACTTC
CDR3aa: CASSPWTAVGETQYF

j_gene: TRBJ1-1
abundance: .
d_gene: .
v_gene: TRBV20-1
CDR3nt: TGCAGTGCCAAGCGGCGGCAGCAACTCTTT
CDR3aa: CSAKRRQQLF

j_gene: TRBJ1-3
abundance: .
d_gene: TRBD1
v_gene: TRBV6-1
CDR3nt: TGTGCCAGCATAATGGGGACAGGCGGTGGAAACACCATATATTTT
CDR3aa: CASIMGTGGGNTIYF